The following is a TCR beta chain sequence with its context. As yet, its antigen is unknown. This sample was included in a study of shared clonotypes between healthy human individuals. About the study: Donor ages ranged 18 to 49 years: two women, a few men.

TCRdb keeps only in-frame clones here, not all; method: immunoSEQ multiplex PCR. Here the sample spans 200,000 to 250,000 clones, 50% to 80% being singletons. Study-wide findings and caveats: For naive CD4 cells, roughly 5% of clonotypes were shared across a few donors. A small donor pool kept down the genetic and exposure-history diversity that was represented. Generally, naive subsets came out with larger estimated richness than memory subsets.

Trimming pared 5 bases from V and 10 bases from J, leaving 12 bases between. The germline V gene has CDR1 SGHTA and CDR2 FQGNSA. The CDR3 length is 12 residues. This clonotype originated in a man aged 25 to 40 in good health. Sequenced: memory CD4+ T cells sorted from blood. Specified subset: CD45RA-negative fraction. V usage is TRBV7-2 and J usage is TRBJ2-1; D ambiguous. CDR3 nucleotides: TGTGCCAGCAGCCCAGGAAGGCGCGAGCAGTTCTTC. It is translated as CASSPGRREQFF. The entire variable domain, with the rest obtained from reference TRBV7-2 and TRBJ2-1, is as follows: GAGVSQSPSNKVTEKGKDVELRCDPISGHTALYWYRQSLGQGLEFLIYFQGNSAPDKSGLPSDRFSAERTGGSVSTLTIQRTQQEDSAVYLCASSPGRREQFFGPGTRLTVL.